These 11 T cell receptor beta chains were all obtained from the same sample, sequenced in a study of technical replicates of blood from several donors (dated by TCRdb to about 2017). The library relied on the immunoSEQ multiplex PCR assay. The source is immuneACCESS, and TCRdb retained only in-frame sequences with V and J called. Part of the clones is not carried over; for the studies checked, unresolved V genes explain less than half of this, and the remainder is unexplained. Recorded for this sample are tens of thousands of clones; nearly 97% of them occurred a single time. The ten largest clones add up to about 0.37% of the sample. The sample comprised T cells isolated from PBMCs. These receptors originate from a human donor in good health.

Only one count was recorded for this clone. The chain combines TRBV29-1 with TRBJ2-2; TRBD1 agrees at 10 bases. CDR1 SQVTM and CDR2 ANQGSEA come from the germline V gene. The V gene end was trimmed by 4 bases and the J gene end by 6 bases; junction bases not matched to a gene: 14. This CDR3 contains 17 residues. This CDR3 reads CSVVYRAGTGESGELFF. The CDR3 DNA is TGCAGCGTTGTTTACCGGGCCGGGACAGGGGAGTCCGGGGAGCTGTTTTTT.

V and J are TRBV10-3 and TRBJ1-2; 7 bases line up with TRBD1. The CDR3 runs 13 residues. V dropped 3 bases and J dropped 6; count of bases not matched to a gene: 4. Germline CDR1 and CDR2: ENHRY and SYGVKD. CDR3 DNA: TGTGCCATCAGTGACTACAGGGGAGATGGCTACACCTTC. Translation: CAISDYRGDGYTF.

The CDR3 is CASSYLGVGYNEQFF. DNA for the CDR3: TGTGCCAGCAGTTACTTGGGAGTTGGGTACAATGAGCAGTTCTTC. The V gene is TRBV6-5, the J gene TRBJ2-1, with a weak D call TRBD2 (5 bases). The CDR3 loop spans 15 amino acids. V lost 1 base and J 4 bases, leaving 11 bases between the germline ends. Germline CDR1 reads MNHEY; CDR2 reads SVGAGI.

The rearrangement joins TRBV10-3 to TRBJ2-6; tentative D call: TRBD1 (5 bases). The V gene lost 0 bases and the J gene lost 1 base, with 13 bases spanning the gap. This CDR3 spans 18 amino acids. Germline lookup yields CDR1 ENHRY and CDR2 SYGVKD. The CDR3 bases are TGTGCCATCAGTGAGTCGATTGGGGCAGGATCTGGGGCCAACGTCCTGACTTTC. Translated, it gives CAISESIGAGSGANVLTF.

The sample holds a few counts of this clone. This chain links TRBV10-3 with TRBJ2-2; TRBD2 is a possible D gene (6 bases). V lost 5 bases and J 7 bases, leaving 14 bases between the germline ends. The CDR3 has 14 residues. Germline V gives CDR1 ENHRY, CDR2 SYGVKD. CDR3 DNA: TGTGCCATCAGTAACGCCGGGGGTAGCGGGGAGCTGTTTTTT. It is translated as CAISNAGGSGELFF.

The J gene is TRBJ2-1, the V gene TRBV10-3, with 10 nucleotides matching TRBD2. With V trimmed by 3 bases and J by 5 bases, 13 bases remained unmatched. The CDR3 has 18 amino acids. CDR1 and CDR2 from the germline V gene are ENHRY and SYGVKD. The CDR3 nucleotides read TGTGCCATCAGTGAAAGACGGTTAGCGGGAGGAATTGACAATGAGCAGTTCTTC. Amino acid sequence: CAISERRLAGGIDNEQFF.

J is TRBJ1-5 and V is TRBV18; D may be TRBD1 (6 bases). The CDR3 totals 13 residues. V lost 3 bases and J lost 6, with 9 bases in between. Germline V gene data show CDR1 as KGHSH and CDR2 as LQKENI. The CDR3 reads CASSPGGAQPQHF. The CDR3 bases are TGTGCCAGCTCACCCGGGGGGGCTCAGCCCCAGCATTTT.

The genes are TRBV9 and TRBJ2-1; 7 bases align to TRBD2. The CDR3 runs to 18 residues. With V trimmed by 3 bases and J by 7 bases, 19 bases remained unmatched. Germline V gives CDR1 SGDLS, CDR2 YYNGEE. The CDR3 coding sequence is TGTGCCAGCAGCGCCCGGGTTAGCGGGTCTATGGAGGGGAATGAGCAGTTCTTC. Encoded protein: CASSARVSGSMEGNEQFF. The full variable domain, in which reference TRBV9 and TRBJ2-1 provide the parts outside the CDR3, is DSGVTQTPKHLITATGQRVTLRCSPRSGDLSVYWYQQSLDQGLQFLIQYYNGEERAKGNILERFSAQQFPDLHSELNLSSLELGDSALYFCASSARVSGSMEGNEQFFGPGTRLTVL.

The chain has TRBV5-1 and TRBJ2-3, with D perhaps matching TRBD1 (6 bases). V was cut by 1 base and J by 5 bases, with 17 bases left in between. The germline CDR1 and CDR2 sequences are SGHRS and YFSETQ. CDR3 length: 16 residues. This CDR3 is CASSLLTGHPGDTQYF. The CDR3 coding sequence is TGCGCCAGCAGCTTGTTGACGGGACATCCCGGAGATACGCAGTATTTT.

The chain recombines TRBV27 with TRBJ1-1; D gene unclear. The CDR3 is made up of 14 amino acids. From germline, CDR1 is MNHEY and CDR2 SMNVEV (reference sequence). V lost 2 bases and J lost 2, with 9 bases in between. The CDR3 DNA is TGTGCCAGCAGTTTAGGGCGACCTAACACTGAAGCTTTCTTT. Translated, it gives CASSLGRPNTEAFF.

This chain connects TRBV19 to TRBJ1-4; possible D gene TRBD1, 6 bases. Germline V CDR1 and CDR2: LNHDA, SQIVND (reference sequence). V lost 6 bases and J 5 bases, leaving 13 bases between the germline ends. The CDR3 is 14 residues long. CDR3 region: CASSRSGANEKLFF. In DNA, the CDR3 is TGTGCCAGTAGCCGTTCAGGGGCAAATGAAAAACTGTTTTTT.